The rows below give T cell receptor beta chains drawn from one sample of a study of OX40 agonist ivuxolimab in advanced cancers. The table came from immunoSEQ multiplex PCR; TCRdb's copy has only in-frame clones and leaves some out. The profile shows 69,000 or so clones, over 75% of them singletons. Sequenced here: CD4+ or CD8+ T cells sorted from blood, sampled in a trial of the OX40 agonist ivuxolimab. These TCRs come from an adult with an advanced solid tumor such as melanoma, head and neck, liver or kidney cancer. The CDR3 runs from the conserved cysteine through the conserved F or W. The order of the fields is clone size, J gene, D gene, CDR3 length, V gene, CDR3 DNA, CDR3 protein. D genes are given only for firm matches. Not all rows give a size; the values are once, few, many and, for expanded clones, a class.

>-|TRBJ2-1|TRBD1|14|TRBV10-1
TGCGCCAGCAGTAAGGGGACAGGCTACAATGAGCAGTTCTTC
CASSKGTGYNEQFF
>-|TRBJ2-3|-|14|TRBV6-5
TGTGCCAGCAGTTACAGGCTTCAAGGGGATACGCAGTATTTT
CASSYRLQGDTQYF
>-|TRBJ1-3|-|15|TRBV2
TGTGCCAGCATGGGGGGACAAAGCTCTGGAAACACCATATATTTT
CASMGGQSSGNTIYF
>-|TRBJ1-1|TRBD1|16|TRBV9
TGTGCCAGCAGCGCCCTAGGGACAGGGACTCCGAATGAAGCTTTCTTT
CASSALGTGTPNEAFF
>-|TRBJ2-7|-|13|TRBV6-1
TGTGCCAGCAGTGAAAACCTCTCCTACGAGCAGTACTTC
CASSENLSYEQYF
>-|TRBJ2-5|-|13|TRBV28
TGTGCCAGCAGTGGGGGGAGTTTGGAGACCCAGTACTTC
CASSGGSLETQYF
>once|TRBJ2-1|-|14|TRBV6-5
TGTGCCAGCAGTTACTCACAGGGCTACAATGAGCAGTTCTTC
CASSYSQGYNEQFF
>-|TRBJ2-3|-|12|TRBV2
TGTGCCAGCTCGCCGGTCACAGATACGCAGTATTTT
CASSPVTDTQYF
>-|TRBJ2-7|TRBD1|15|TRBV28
TGTGCCAGCAGTTCAACCGGCAGGGGGCCCTGGGAGCAGTACTTC
CASSSTGRGPWEQYF
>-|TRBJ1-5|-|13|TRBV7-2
TGTGCCAGCAGCTTTGACGTTAAACAGCCCCAGCATTTT
CASSFDVKQPQHF
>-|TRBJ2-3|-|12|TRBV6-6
TGTGCCAGCAGCACCAGCGCGGATCCTCAGTATTTT
CASSTSADPQYF
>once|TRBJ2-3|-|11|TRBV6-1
TGTGCCGCAGCCCAGTCAGATACGCAGTATTTT
CAAAQSDTQYF
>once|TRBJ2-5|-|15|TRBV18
TGTGCCAGCTCACCAAGTCATACGGAACAAGAGACCCAGTACTTC
CASSPSHTEQETQYF
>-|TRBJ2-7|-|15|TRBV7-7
TGTGCCAGCAGCCCCCAGCCCGGGAGCTCCTACGAGCAGTACTTC
CASSPQPGSSYEQYF
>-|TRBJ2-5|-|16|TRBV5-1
TGCGCCAGCAGCTTGAGGTCAGGGGGGTACCAAGAGACCCAGTACTTC
CASSLRSGGYQETQYF
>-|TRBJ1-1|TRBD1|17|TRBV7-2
TGTGCCAGCAGCTTAGTAGGGGGCGGGTTCTTAAACACTGAAGCTTTCTTT
CASSLVGGGFLNTEAFF
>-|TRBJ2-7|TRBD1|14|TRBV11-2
TGTGCCAGCAGCCCTTCCAGGGGGCCGTACGAGCAGTACTTC
CASSPSRGPYEQYF
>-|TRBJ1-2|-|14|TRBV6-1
TGTGCCAGCGGGGGGAAACAGGGCGTCTATGGCTACACCTTC
CASGGKQGVYGYTF
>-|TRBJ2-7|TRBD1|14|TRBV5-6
TGTGCCAGCAGGCTGACAGGGGAAGCCTACGAGCAGTACTTC
CASRLTGEAYEQYF
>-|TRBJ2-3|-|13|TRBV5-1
TGCGCCAGCAGCTTGGGCAGGATGGATACGCAGTATTTT
CASSLGRMDTQYF
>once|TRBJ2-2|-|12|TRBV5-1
TGCGCCAGCAGGAGCTGGGGGCCTGAGCTGTTTTTT
CASRSWGPELFF
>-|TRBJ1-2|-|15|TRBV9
TGTGCCAGCAGCGTACCAGGGACGGGCCCAAGGGGCTACACCTTC
CASSVPGTGPRGYTF
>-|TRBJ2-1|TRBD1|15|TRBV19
TGTGCCAGTAGTATACGGGGACAGGGGGCTTATGAGCAGTTCTTC
CASSIRGQGAYEQFF
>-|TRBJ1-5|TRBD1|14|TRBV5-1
TGCGCCAGCAGCCCCCAGGCAGGGGGACAGCCCCAGCATTTT
CASSPQAGGQPQHF
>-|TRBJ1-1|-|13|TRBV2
TGTGCCAGCAACAGGAACATGAACACTGAAGCTTTCTTT
CASNRNMNTEAFF
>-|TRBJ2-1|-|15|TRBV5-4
TGTGCCAGCAGCTTGGGCTCCCAATTTGGAAATGAGCAGTTCTTC
CASSLGSQFGNEQFF
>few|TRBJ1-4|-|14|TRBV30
TGTGCCTGGGCTGGGTCTTCAACTAATGAAAAACTGTTTTTT
CAWAGSSTNEKLFF
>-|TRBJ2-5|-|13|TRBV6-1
TGTGCCAGCACTTTCGGACAGCAAGAGACCCAGTACTTC
CASTFGQQETQYF
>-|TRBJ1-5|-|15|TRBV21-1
TGTGCCAGCAGACATGAAGGGGCCCCGGGTCAGCCCCAGCATTTT
CASRHEGAPGQPQHF
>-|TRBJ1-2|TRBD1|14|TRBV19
TGTGCCAGTAGTGGGACAGGGGGGGACTATGGCTACACCTTC
CASSGTGGDYGYTF
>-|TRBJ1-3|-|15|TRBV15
TGTGCCACCAGCAGAGATGGCACTTCGGGAAACACCATATATTTT
CATSRDGTSGNTIYF
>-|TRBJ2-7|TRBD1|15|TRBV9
TGTGCCAGCAGCCCCGGACAGGGAAGGCCCTACGAGCAGTACTTC
CASSPGQGRPYEQYF
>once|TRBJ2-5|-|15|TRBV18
TGTGCCAGCTCACCACCGAACTTAGGGCCAGAGACCCAGTACTTC
CASSPPNLGPETQYF